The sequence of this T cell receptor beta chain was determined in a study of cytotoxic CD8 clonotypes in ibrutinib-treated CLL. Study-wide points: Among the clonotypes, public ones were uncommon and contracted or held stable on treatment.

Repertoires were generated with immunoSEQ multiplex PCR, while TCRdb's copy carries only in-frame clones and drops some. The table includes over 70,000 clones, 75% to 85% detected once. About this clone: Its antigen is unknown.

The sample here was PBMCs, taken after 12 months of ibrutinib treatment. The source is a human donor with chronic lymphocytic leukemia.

The CDR3, as DNA: TGTGCCAGCTCACCACTCGGACAGGGTGTGGGCGAGCAGTACTTC. Translation gives CASSPLGQGVGEQYF. This chain links TRBV18 with TRBJ2-7; 8 bases agree with TRBD1. V lost 1 base to trimming and J lost 6 bases; unmatched junction nucleotides: 8. This CDR3 has 15 amino acids. Germline values: CDR1 KGHSH, CDR2 LQKENI.